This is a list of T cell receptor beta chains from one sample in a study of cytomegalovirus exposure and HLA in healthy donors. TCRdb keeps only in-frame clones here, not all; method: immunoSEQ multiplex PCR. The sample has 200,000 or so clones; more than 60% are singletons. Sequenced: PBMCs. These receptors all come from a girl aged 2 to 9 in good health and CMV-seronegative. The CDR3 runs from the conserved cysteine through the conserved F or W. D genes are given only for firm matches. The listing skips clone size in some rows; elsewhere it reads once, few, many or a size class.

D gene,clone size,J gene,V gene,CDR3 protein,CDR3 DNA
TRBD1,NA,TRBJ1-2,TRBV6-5,CASSYLTGPNYGYTF,TGTGCCAGCAGTTACTTGACAGGGCCTAACTATGGCTACACCTTC
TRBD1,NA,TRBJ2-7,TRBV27,CASSYRTGGYEQYF,TGTGCCAGCAGTTACAGGACAGGGGGCTACGAGCAGTACTTC
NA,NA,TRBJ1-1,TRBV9,CASSPRSAGPGTEAFF,TGTGCCAGCAGCCCACGTAGTGCAGGGCCAGGTACTGAAGCTTTCTTT
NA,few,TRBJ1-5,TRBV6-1,CASSSFYDQPQHF,TGTGCCAGCAGTTCGTTCTATGATCAGCCCCAGCATTTT
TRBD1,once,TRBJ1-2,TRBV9,CASSAPSGTGGSGYTF,TGTGCCAGCAGCGCTCCCTCCGGGACAGGGGGCTCTGGCTACACCTTC
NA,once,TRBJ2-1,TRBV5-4,CASRGSSYNEQFF,TGTGCCAGCAGGGGGAGCTCCTACAATGAGCAGTTCTTC
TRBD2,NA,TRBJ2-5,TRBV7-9,CASSSERGQETQYF,TGTGCCAGCAGTTCCGAGCGGGGCCAAGAGACCCAGTACTTC
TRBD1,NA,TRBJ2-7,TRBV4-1,CASSQRDRGQYEQYF,TGCGCCAGCAGCCAGAGGGACAGGGGGCAATACGAGCAGTACTTC
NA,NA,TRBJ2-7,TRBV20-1,CSASATYEQYF,TGCAGTGCTAGTGCCACTTACGAGCAGTACTTC
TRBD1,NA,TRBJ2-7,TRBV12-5,CASGRNPGTAYEQYF,TGTGCTAGTGGTCGAAACCCCGGGACAGCCTACGAGCAGTACTTC
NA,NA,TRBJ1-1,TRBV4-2,CASSQDSGTEAFF,TGTGCCAGCAGCCAAGACAGTGGCACTGAAGCTTTCTTT
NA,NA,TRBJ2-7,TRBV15,CAIRQSPSYEQYF,TGTGCCATCCGACAGTCCCCCTCCTACGAGCAGTACTTC
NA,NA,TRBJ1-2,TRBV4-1,CASRQDRINYGYTF,TGCGCCAGCCGACAAGACAGAATCAACTATGGCTACACCTTC
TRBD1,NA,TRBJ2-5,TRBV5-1,CASSPPGQVTTQYF,TGCGCCAGCAGCCCCCCGGGACAGGTAACGACCCAGTACTTC
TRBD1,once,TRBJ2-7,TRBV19,CASSMGQGGEQYF,TGTGCCAGTAGTATGGGACAGGGGGGAGAGCAGTACTTC
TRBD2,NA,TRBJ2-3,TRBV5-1,CASSLGTSGTDTQYF,TGCGCCAGCAGCTTAGGGACTAGCGGCACAGATACGCAGTATTTT
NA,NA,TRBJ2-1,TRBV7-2,CASSFTGTPRPLF,TGTGCCAGCAGCTTCACCGGGACTCCCAGGCCCCTCTTC
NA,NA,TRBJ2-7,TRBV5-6,CASSFTGQTYEQYF,TGTGCCAGCAGCTTCACCGGACAGACCTACGAGCAGTACTTC
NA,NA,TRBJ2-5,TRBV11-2,CASSLALGAQETQYF,TGTGCCAGCAGCTTAGCGTTGGGGGCCCAAGAGACCCAGTACTTC
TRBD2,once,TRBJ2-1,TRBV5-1,CASSLVLAGDEQFF,TGCGCCAGCAGCTTGGTTCTAGCGGGAGACGAGCAGTTCTTC
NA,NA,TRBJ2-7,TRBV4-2,CASSQGPAGSYEQYF,TGTGCCAGCAGCCAAGGTCCAGCGGGTTCCTACGAGCAGTACTTC
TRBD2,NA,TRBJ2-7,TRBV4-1,CASSQDQRGYEQYF,TGCGCCAGCAGCCAAGATCAGCGGGGCTACGAGCAGTACTTC
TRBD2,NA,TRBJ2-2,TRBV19,CASSGLAGNGELFF,TGTGCCAGTAGCGGACTAGCGGGAAACGGGGAGCTGTTTTTT
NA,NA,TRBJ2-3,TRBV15,CATSRDRTADTQYF,TGTGCCACCAGCAGAGATAGGACAGCGGATACGCAGTATTTT
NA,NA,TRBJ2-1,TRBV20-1,CSASRRVEQFF,TGCAGTGCTAGTCGGCGGGTTGAGCAGTTCTTC
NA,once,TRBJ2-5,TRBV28,CASSPDSQETQYF,TGTGCCAGCAGTCCGGACAGCCAAGAGACCCAGTACTTC
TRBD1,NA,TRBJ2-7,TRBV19,CATGTGRYEQYF,TGTGCTACCGGGACAGGGCGGTACGAGCAGTACTTC
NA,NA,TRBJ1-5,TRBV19,CASSIYLGPNNQPQHF,TGTGCCAGTAGTATCTATCTGGGCCCAAACAATCAGCCCCAGCATTTT
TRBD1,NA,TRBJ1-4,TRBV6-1,CASRRQGRRNEKLFF,TGTGCCAGCAGAAGACAGGGCAGGCGTAATGAAAAACTGTTTTTT
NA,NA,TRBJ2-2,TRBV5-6,CASSLGATGELFF,TGTGCCAGCAGCTTGGGTGCGACCGGGGAGCTGTTTTTT
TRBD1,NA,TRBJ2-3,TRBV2,CASSQQGAPNTQYF,TGTGCCAGCAGTCAGCAGGGGGCGCCTAATACGCAGTATTTT
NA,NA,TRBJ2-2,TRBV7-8,CASSSRVDTGELFF,TGTGCCAGCAGCTCGAGAGTCGACACCGGGGAGCTGTTTTTT
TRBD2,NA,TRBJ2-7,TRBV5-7,CASSFVLAGSNYEQYF,TGTGCCAGCAGCTTCGTCCTAGCGGGGTCTAACTACGAGCAGTACTTC
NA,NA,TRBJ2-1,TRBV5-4,CASSQGLADNEQFF,TGTGCCAGCAGCCAGGGGCTAGCGGACAATGAGCAGTTCTTC
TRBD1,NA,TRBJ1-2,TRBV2,CASSGGQGEYTF,TGTGCCAGCAGTGGTGGACAGGGGGAATACACCTTC
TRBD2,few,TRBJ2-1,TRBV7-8,CAIASGGSYNEQFF,TGTGCCATCGCTAGCGGGGGCTCCTACAATGAGCAGTTCTTC
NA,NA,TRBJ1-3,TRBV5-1,CASSLQGRSGNTIYF,TGCGCCAGCAGCTTGCAGGGTCGCTCTGGAAACACCATATATTTT
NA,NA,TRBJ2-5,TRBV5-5,CASSPWTFQMPQETQYF,TGTGCCAGCAGCCCATGGACTTTCCAAATGCCCCAAGAGACCCAGTACTTC
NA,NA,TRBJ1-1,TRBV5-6,CASSINTEAFF,TGTGCCAGCAGCATAAACACTGAAGCTTTCTTT
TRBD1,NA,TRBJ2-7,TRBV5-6,CASSLAPTGGYEQYF,TGTGCCAGCAGCTTGGCGCCGACAGGGGGCTACGAGCAGTACTTC
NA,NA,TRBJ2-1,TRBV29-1,CSVRRGIPYNEQFF,TGCAGCGTCCGTCGGGGGATCCCCTACAATGAGCAGTTCTTC
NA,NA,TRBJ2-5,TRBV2,CASRPEELVWETQYF,TGTGCCAGCAGACCCGAGGAACTAGTTTGGGAGACCCAGTACTTC